These T cell receptor beta chains were read from a single sample in a study of blood T cells in healthy people across ages. TCRdb recomputed calls from the 5' RACE reads with MiXCR, one row per CDR3 protein. The sample consists of over 550,000 distinct CDR3 sequences, 25% to 30% of them appearing once. Sequencing input: blood. The receptors originated from a woman aged 80 or over in good health. The CDR3 runs from the conserved cysteine through the conserved F or W. Part of the rows lack a size; the others show once, few, many or a class for expanded clones.

cdr3_length: 13
clone_size: .
j_call: TRBJ2-4
v_call: TRBV12-3/TRBV12-4
cdr3_aa: CASSLTSPWEQYF

cdr3_length: 13
clone_size: many
j_call: TRBJ2-5
v_call: TRBV11-1
cdr3_aa: CASSDRRGETQYF

cdr3_length: 18
clone_size: .
j_call: TRBJ1-1
v_call: TRBV15
cdr3_aa: CATSRDLASFERDTEAFF

cdr3_length: 15
clone_size: few
j_call: TRBJ1-5
v_call: TRBV6-5
cdr3_aa: CASSYEWNSNQPQHF

cdr3_length: 14
clone_size: .
j_call: TRBJ2-1
v_call: TRBV5-1
cdr3_aa: CASSPPRGTNEQFF

cdr3_length: 13
clone_size: .
j_call: TRBJ2-7
v_call: TRBV11-3
cdr3_aa: CASSFPGSLEQYF

cdr3_length: 13
clone_size: once
j_call: TRBJ2-5
v_call: TRBV20-1
cdr3_aa: CSAVQGAGETQYF

cdr3_length: 14
clone_size: many
j_call: TRBJ2-3
v_call: TRBV7-2
cdr3_aa: CASSLATGTDTQYF

cdr3_length: 15
clone_size: .
j_call: TRBJ2-3
v_call: TRBV20-1
cdr3_aa: CSASHLSELGYTQYF

cdr3_length: 14
clone_size: many
j_call: TRBJ1-2
v_call: TRBV7-2
cdr3_aa: CASSLGTVARGYTF

cdr3_length: 13
clone_size: .
j_call: TRBJ1-2
v_call: TRBV20-1
cdr3_aa: CSAGSRGNYGYTF

cdr3_length: 16
clone_size: many
j_call: TRBJ1-1
v_call: TRBV18
cdr3_aa: CASSPPLGQGSTEAFF

cdr3_length: 14
clone_size: many
j_call: TRBJ2-5
v_call: TRBV18
cdr3_aa: CASHPPEVRETQYF

cdr3_length: 14
clone_size: few
j_call: TRBJ1-1
v_call: TRBV30
cdr3_aa: CAWRARRRNTEAFF

cdr3_length: 13
clone_size: many
j_call: TRBJ2-5
v_call: TRBV20-1
cdr3_aa: CSARVGSRETQYF

cdr3_length: 13
clone_size: few
j_call: TRBJ2-5
v_call: TRBV20-1
cdr3_aa: CSAGTGTQETQYF

cdr3_length: 13
clone_size: .
j_call: TRBJ1-2
v_call: TRBV29-1
cdr3_aa: CSVESGDHYGYTF

cdr3_length: 17
clone_size: .
j_call: TRBJ2-5
v_call: TRBV3-1
cdr3_aa: CASSREEEGLLRETQYF

cdr3_length: 14
clone_size: once
j_call: TRBJ1-5
v_call: TRBV7-2
cdr3_aa: CASSYLNTNQPQHF

cdr3_length: 14
clone_size: .
j_call: TRBJ1-2
v_call: TRBV6-6
cdr3_aa: CASSPREQGYGYTF

cdr3_length: 15
clone_size: many
j_call: TRBJ2-3
v_call: TRBV10-3
cdr3_aa: CAISVAGGPTDTQYF

cdr3_length: 13
clone_size: many
j_call: TRBJ1-1
v_call: TRBV20-1
cdr3_aa: CSASPKLSIEAFF

cdr3_length: 13
clone_size: .
j_call: TRBJ1-1
v_call: TRBV6-6
cdr3_aa: CASLIREESEAFF

cdr3_length: 13
clone_size: few
j_call: TRBJ1-1
v_call: TRBV2
cdr3_aa: CASSEKGFTEAFF

cdr3_length: 13
clone_size: few
j_call: TRBJ1-4
v_call: TRBV3-1
cdr3_aa: CASSPGANEKLFF

cdr3_length: 15
clone_size: .
j_call: TRBJ2-6
v_call: TRBV6-1
cdr3_aa: CASSESGSGANVLTF

cdr3_length: 13
clone_size: .
j_call: TRBJ1-2
v_call: TRBV15
cdr3_aa: CATSREDLYGYTF

cdr3_length: 13
clone_size: many
j_call: TRBJ2-7
v_call: TRBV29-1
cdr3_aa: CSVEVEAGGEQYF

cdr3_length: 15
clone_size: .
j_call: TRBJ2-7
v_call: TRBV5-1
cdr3_aa: CASSSGQPLFYEQYF

cdr3_length: 14
clone_size: .
j_call: TRBJ2-3
v_call: TRBV30
cdr3_aa: CAWSAFTSTDTQYF

cdr3_length: 13
clone_size: .
j_call: TRBJ1-1
v_call: TRBV9
cdr3_aa: CASSVGGYTEAFF

cdr3_length: 15
clone_size: .
j_call: TRBJ1-6
v_call: TRBV6-6
cdr3_aa: CASTPGSSYNSPLHF

cdr3_length: 14
clone_size: .
j_call: TRBJ1-2
v_call: TRBV4-2
cdr3_aa: CASSQDHGTRSYTF

cdr3_length: 14
clone_size: many
j_call: TRBJ2-1
v_call: TRBV2
cdr3_aa: CASRGLAVNNEQFF

cdr3_length: 15
clone_size: once
j_call: TRBJ2-7
v_call: TRBV27
cdr3_aa: CASSPDRGLFYEQYF

cdr3_length: 17
clone_size: many
j_call: TRBJ2-4
v_call: TRBV28
cdr3_aa: CASSLADRRKAKNIQYF

cdr3_length: 14
clone_size: .
j_call: TRBJ1-1
v_call: TRBV7-8
cdr3_aa: CASSPMGRSTEAFF

cdr3_length: 13
clone_size: many
j_call: TRBJ1-2
v_call: TRBV7-2
cdr3_aa: CASSFRRGDSYTF

cdr3_length: 15
clone_size: .
j_call: TRBJ1-2
v_call: TRBV7-2
cdr3_aa: CASSQSGVSVYGYTF

cdr3_length: 16
clone_size: many
j_call: TRBJ1-2
v_call: TRBV4-1
cdr3_aa: CASSQASPGLGYGYTF

cdr3_length: 14
clone_size: many
j_call: TRBJ1-1
v_call: TRBV5-1
cdr3_aa: CASSVGFGEPEAFF

cdr3_length: 16
clone_size: many
j_call: TRBJ2-7
v_call: TRBV7-2
cdr3_aa: CASSFPVGAASYEQYF

cdr3_length: 13
clone_size: few
j_call: TRBJ1-3
v_call: TRBV7-3
cdr3_aa: CASSSSYGNTIYF

cdr3_length: 15
clone_size: .
j_call: TRBJ1-2
v_call: TRBV6-2/TRBV6-3
cdr3_aa: CASSYQRQGGYGYTF

cdr3_length: 15
clone_size: .
j_call: TRBJ2-7
v_call: TRBV13
cdr3_aa: CASSLGQYSSYEQYF

cdr3_length: 15
clone_size: .
j_call: TRBJ2-4
v_call: TRBV28
cdr3_aa: CATADPIANLNIQYF

cdr3_length: 14
clone_size: .
j_call: TRBJ2-1
v_call: TRBV20-1
cdr3_aa: CSARDKGGYNEQFF

cdr3_length: 15
clone_size: few
j_call: TRBJ1-2
v_call: TRBV30
cdr3_aa: CAWSGDTSWDYGYTF

cdr3_length: 14
clone_size: .
j_call: TRBJ1-3
v_call: TRBV7-2
cdr3_aa: CASSRWEAGNTIYF

cdr3_length: 13
clone_size: few
j_call: TRBJ2-5
v_call: TRBV30
cdr3_aa: CAWSRGIQETQYF

cdr3_length: 13
clone_size: .
j_call: TRBJ2-5
v_call: TRBV12-3/TRBV12-4
cdr3_aa: CASSSWSRETQYF

cdr3_length: 13
clone_size: .
j_call: TRBJ1-2
v_call: TRBV20-1
cdr3_aa: CSAPWPENYGYTF

cdr3_length: 13
clone_size: few
j_call: TRBJ1-1
v_call: TRBV7-9
cdr3_aa: CASSLRLGSEAFF